A single sample is the source of the 9 T cell receptor beta chains below, sequenced in a study of T cell changes during pregnancy in multiple sclerosis. The repertoire was sequenced with immunoSEQ multiplex PCR; TCRdb's copy has only in-frame clones and lacks some. Of about 38,000 clones in the sample, 75% to 95% were seen once. Material: CD8+ T cells from peripheral blood mononuclear cells, obtained in the second trimester of pregnancy. All receptors derive from a female donor with multiple sclerosis, enrolled in a pregnancy study.

V is TRBV5-1 and J is TRBJ2-1, with D perhaps matching TRBD2 (7 bases). Trimming removed 0 bases from V and 4 bases from J, with 11 bases in between. The CDR3 consists of 15 residues. Germline assignment: CDR1 SGHRS and CDR2 YFSETQ. CDR3 sequence: CASSLAAGAYNEQFF. The DNA of the CDR3 is TGCGCCAGCAGCTTGGCCGCGGGGGCATACAATGAGCAGTTCTTC.

There are a few counts of this clone. This rearrangement joins TRBV27 to TRBJ2-7; 8 nucleotides agree with TRBD2. Trimming at V came to 6 bases and at J to 2 bases, leaving 6 bases not matched to a gene. The CDR3 is 14 residues long. CDR1 is MNHEY, CDR2 SMNVEV, per germline (reference sequence). This chain's CDR3 is CASRFAGGTYEQYF. CDR3 coding DNA: TGTGCCAGCAGGTTTGCGGGAGGCACCTACGAGCAGTACTTC.

The chain has TRBV4-1 and TRBJ2-7; 7 positions agree with TRBD2. J was trimmed by 5 bases and V by 4 bases; bases with no gene match: 2. Germline CDR1 and CDR2: MGHRA and YSYEKL. The CDR3 runs 12 residues. This CDR3 is CASSPSGNEQYF. In DNA form, the CDR3 reads TGCGCCAGCAGCCCCAGCGGGAACGAGCAGTACTTC.

The sample holds a few counts of this clone. The chain has TRBV14 and TRBJ2-7; TRBD1 agrees at 7 bases. The J segment lost 4 bases and the V segment lost 4 bases, leaving 7 bases of the junction unmatched. CDR1 and CDR2 from the germline V gene are SGHDN and FVKESK. This CDR3 is 14 amino acids long. The DNA for the CDR3 is TGTGCCAGCAGCCTCACAGGGGAAACTTACGAGCAGTACTTC. This codes for CASSLTGETYEQYF.

This chain links TRBV7-9 with TRBJ2-2, with D tentatively TRBD2 (6 bases). Between the trimmed V and J ends, which lost 0 bases and 0 bases, there was a span of 11 bases. The germline gives CDR1 SEHNR, CDR2 FQNEAQ (reference sequence). The length of the CDR3 is 17 residues. The CDR3, as DNA: TGTGCCAGCAGCTTAGCGGGACGGGAGTCGAACACCGGGGAGCTGTTTTTT. This codes for CASSLAGRESNTGELFF.

The chain has TRBV5-1 and TRBJ2-5; 8 bases are a match to TRBD2. Germline CDR1 is SGHRS and CDR2 is YFSETQ. The CDR3 contains 16 residues. Unmatched junction bases numbered 5, after V lost 0 bases and J lost 1 base. Here the CDR3 DNA reads TGCGCCAGCAGCTTGGGCCCTAGCGGGCCCCAAGAGACCCAGTACTTC. Amino acid sequence: CASSLGPSGPQETQYF. Combining the CDR3 with reference TRBV5-1 and TRBJ2-5 gives the whole variable domain KAGVTQTPRYLIKTRGQQVTLSCSPISGHRSVSWYQQTPGQGLQFLFEYFSETQRNKGNFPGRFSGRQFSNSRSEMNVSTLELGDSALYLCASSLGPSGPQETQYFGPGTRLLVL.

This chain joins TRBV27 and TRBJ2-7; D unclear. Trimming shortened V by 0 bases and J by 0 bases, and 12 bases separated the two germline ends. CDR3 length: 16 residues. Per germline, CDR1 MNHEY and CDR2 SMNVEV (reference sequence). The CDR3 DNA is TGTGCCAGCAGTTTATCAACCGAAACAAGCTCCTACGAGCAGTACTTC. This sequence encodes CASSLSTETSSYEQYF.

This chain joins TRBV5-4 and TRBJ2-7; 9 bases align to TRBD2. V lost 4 bases, J lost 1 base, and 6 bases stayed unmatched. Per germline, CDR1 SGHNT and CDR2 YYREEE (reference sequence). CDR3 length equals 15 residues. The CDR3 DNA is TGTGCCAGCAGCCCCCATACTAGCGGGTCCTACGAGCAGTACTTC. This encodes CASSPHTSGSYEQYF.

The chain is built from TRBV13 and TRBJ2-7; 7 bases are shared with TRBD1. Germline lookup yields CDR1 PRHDT and CDR2 FYEKMQ (reference sequence). CDR3 length equals 14 residues. Trimming cost V 5 bases and J 3 bases; bases outside gene matches: 7. CDR3 amino acids: CASSQGQSNYEQYF. CDR3 DNA: TGTGCCAGCAGCCAGGGACAGAGTAACTACGAGCAGTACTTC.